One and the same sample provided the 30 T cell receptor beta chains below, sequenced in a study of cytomegalovirus exposure and HLA in healthy donors. This PCR relied on a set of 60 Vbeta primers and 13 Jbeta primers. Assay: immunoSEQ multiplex PCR; the TCRdb copy retains only in-frame clones and omits some. In the table there are about 65,000 clones, around three quarters of which are singletons. Material: PBMCs. These receptors all stem from a woman in her 30s in good health and CMV-seronegative.

This clone occurred once. The V gene is TRBV5-1, the J gene TRBJ2-3; D unclear. Germline V CDR1 and CDR2: SGHRS, YFSETQ. The CDR3 totals 17 residues. Trimming left V 4 bases short and J 0 bases short, with 18 bases between. Written as DNA, the CDR3 is TGCGCCAGCAGCCCCACCCGACTCTCCCTTAGCACAGATACGCAGTATTTT. It encodes CASSPTRLSLSTDTQYF.

This chain uses TRBV6-5 with TRBJ1-1; D is undetermined. V lost 0 bases and J 2 bases, leaving 13 bases between the germline ends. This CDR3 has 16 residues. Per germline, CDR1 MNHEY and CDR2 SVGAGI. As DNA, the CDR3 is TGTGCCAGCAGTTACTCCCGGGCGGGCCCCAACACTGAAGCTTTCTTT. It is translated as CASSYSRAGPNTEAFF.

This clone was seen a few times. This rearrangement joins TRBV10-2 to TRBJ1-1; D is unresolved. Per germline, CDR1 WSHSY and CDR2 SAAADI. The CDR3 is 13 residues long. V dropped 2 bases and J dropped 4 bases, with 8 bases sitting between them. The CDR3 region is CASSEGQLTEAFF. DNA for the CDR3: TGCGCCAGCAGTGAGGGGCAACTCACTGAAGCTTTCTTT.

The chain links TRBV28 to TRBJ2-3; D call uncertain. Germline values: CDR1 MDHEN, CDR2 SYDVKM. The V end was cut by 2 bases, the J end by 3 bases, with 3 bases between. There are 12 residues in the CDR3. This CDR3 reads CASSLQTDTQYF. The CDR3 bases are TGTGCCAGCAGTTTACAGACAGATACGCAGTATTTT.

A few counts support this clone. J is TRBJ2-7 and V is TRBV9; 7 bases fit TRBD1. The CDR3 contains 15 residues. The germline CDR1 and CDR2 sequences are SGDLS and YYNGEE. V lost 0 bases to trimming and J lost 3 bases; unmatched junction nucleotides: 6. The CDR3: CASSVGPGQLYEQYF. The DNA of the CDR3 is TGTGCCAGCAGCGTAGGTCCGGGACAGCTCTACGAGCAGTACTTC.

This clone was found a few times. The chain links TRBV15 to TRBJ2-3; no clear D. V was trimmed by 6 bases and J by 4 bases, leaving 8 bases between them. This CDR3 has 12 residues. Germline assignment: CDR1 LNHNV and CDR2 YYDKDF (reference sequence). DNA for the CDR3: TGTGCCACCAGTCCCTCTCCAGATACGCAGTATTTT. This translates into CATSPSPDTQYF.

V and J are TRBV29-1 and TRBJ1-1; 8 bases map to TRBD1. J gave up 5 bases and V 6 bases, and 5 bases lay outside the gene matches. Germline CDR1 SQVTM, CDR2 ANQGSEA. The CDR3 spans 12 residues. The CDR3 protein is CSVTGAGTEAFF. CDR3 bases: TGCAGCGTGACAGGGGCGGGAACTGAAGCTTTCTTT. The whole variable domain, remainder taken from reference TRBV29-1 and TRBJ1-1, is SAVISQKPSRDICQRGTSLTIQCQVDSQVTMMFWYRQQPGQSLTLIATANQGSEATYESGFVIDKFPISRPNLTFSTLTVSNMSPEDSSIYLCSVTGAGTEAFFGQGTRLTVV.

This clone has more than one count but fewer than ten. V usage is TRBV29-1 and J usage is TRBJ2-7; D perhaps matches TRBD2 (6 bases). CDR3 size: 15 residues. From germline, CDR1 is SQVTM and CDR2 ANQGSEA. V was cut by 5 bases and J by 2 bases, with 19 bases left in between. CDR3 amino acids: CSVLSGPLKPYEQYF. In nucleotides, the CDR3 is TGCAGCGTTCTAAGCGGGCCTCTCAAACCCTACGAGCAGTACTTC.

The chain recombines TRBV20-1 with TRBJ1-2; D not certain. This CDR3 spans 10 amino acids. V lost 4 bases to trimming and J lost 8 bases, with 8 bases between them. Germline lookup yields CDR1 DFQATT and CDR2 SNEGSKA (reference sequence). The CDR3 protein is CSAIEMGYTF. The CDR3 DNA reads as TGCAGTGCTATTGAGATGGGCTACACCTTC.

There are a few counts of this clone. The chain is built from TRBV19 and TRBJ1-2; 7 bases match TRBD1. V shed 3 bases, J shed 3 bases, and the junction held 4 bases outside the gene matches. Per germline, CDR1 LNHDA and CDR2 SQIVND (reference sequence). The CDR3 has 14 amino acids. The CDR3 DNA sequence: TGTGCCAGTAGTATTGGCCAGGGGGACTATGGCTACACCTTC. Translated, it gives CASSIGQGDYGYTF.

The chain couples TRBV18 to TRBJ2-7; TRBD2 is a possible D gene (6 bases). CDR1 KGHSH and CDR2 LQKENI come from the germline V gene. The length of the CDR3 is 16 residues. Deletions cut 2 bases from V and 4 bases from J, with 18 bases between. The CDR3 region has the DNA TGTGCCAGCTCACCAAGGACGGGAGCGGGCGGTTACGAGCAGTACTTC. Residues: CASSPRTGAGGYEQYF. Complete variable domain (other parts from reference TRBV18 and TRBJ2-7): NAGVMQNPRHLVRRRGQEARLRCSPMKGHSHVYWYRQLPEEGLKFMVYLQKENIIDESGMPKERFSAEFPKEGPSILRIQQVVRGDSAAYFCASSPRTGAGGYEQYFGPGTRLTVT.

This chain uses TRBV29-1 with TRBJ1-1; tentatively, D is TRBD1 (6 bases). This CDR3 is built from 11 residues. The germline gives CDR1 SQVTM, CDR2 ANQGSEA. The CDR3 protein is CGGASYTEAFF. CDR3 coding DNA: TGCGGGGGGGCCTCGTACACTGAAGCTTTCTTT.

The CDR3 DNA is TGCAGCGCCCTGAGACAGGTGAACACTGAAGCTTTCTTT. This gives the protein CSALRQVNTEAFF. The V and J genes are TRBV29-1 and TRBJ1-1, with D perhaps TRBD1 (6 bases). The CDR3 contains 13 residues. Germline assignment: CDR1 SQVTM and CDR2 ANQGSEA. V was clipped by 7 bases and J by 0 bases, with 12 bases between them.

The rearrangement joins TRBV29-1 to TRBJ2-1; 8 bases are a match to TRBD1. V was pared by 6 bases and J by 12 bases, with 16 bases of the junction left unmatched. CDR1 SQVTM and CDR2 ANQGSEA come from the germline V gene. The CDR3 loop spans 14 amino acids. The CDR3, as DNA: TGCAGCGTAGGAAGACAGGGGTTCGAACCTGGGCAGTTCTTC. Amino acids: CSVGRQGFEPGQFF.

The V and J genes are TRBV9 and TRBJ2-5; 8 bases are a match to TRBD1. CDR3 length: 14 residues. The germline V gene has CDR1 SGDLS and CDR2 YYNGEE. J was trimmed by 5 bases and V by 3 bases; bases with no gene match: 6. The CDR3 DNA sequence: TGTGCCAGCAGCGGGGCAGGGGGCTGGGAGACCCAGTACTTC. Its translation is CASSGAGGWETQYF.

The V and J genes are TRBV10-1 and TRBJ1-1; TRBD1 matches 8 bases. The CDR3 runs 15 residues. V was clipped by 3 bases and J by 7 bases; unmatched bases: 10. Germline assignment: CDR1 WNHNN and CDR2 SYGVQD (reference sequence). The CDR3 region is CASSDGQGPPREAFF. The DNA for the CDR3 is TGCGCCAGCAGTGATGGACAGGGCCCCCCACGTGAAGCTTTCTTT.

This clone was observed a single time. The chain links TRBV27 to TRBJ2-7, with 9 bases fitting TRBD2. Trimming removed 8 bases from V and 6 bases from J; junction bases left unmatched: 8. Germline CDR1 MNHEY, CDR2 SMNVEV (reference sequence). CDR3 length: 13 residues. CDR3 in amino acids: CASSSGSGSEQYF. The CDR3 nucleotides are TGTGCCAGCTCTTCGGGTAGCGGGAGCGAGCAGTACTTC.

This chain links TRBV2 with TRBJ1-1; TRBD1 is a possible D gene (6 bases). Germline assignment: CDR1 SNHLY and CDR2 FYNNEI. The CDR3 has 12 amino acids. Trimming removed 11 bases at V and 4 bases at J, with 14 bases between. This chain's CDR3 is CAGRGGGTEAFF. CDR3 sequence (DNA): TGTGCCGGACGAGGGGGTGGCACTGAAGCTTTCTTT.

This clone was seen ten or more times. The chain carries TRBV4-1 and TRBJ2-5; 7 bases map to TRBD2. The germline V gene encodes CDR1 MGHRA and CDR2 YSYEKL. The CDR3 length is 15 residues. V was pared by 1 base and J by 5 bases, with 7 bases of the junction left unmatched. In nucleotides, the CDR3 is TGCGCCAGCAGCCAAGCTGGCGGGAGTGGGGAGACCCAGTACTTC. Translated, it gives CASSQAGGSGETQYF.

This chain uses TRBV30 with TRBJ1-1; 8 bases fit TRBD1. With 2 bases clipped from V and 5 bases from J, the junction kept 7 bases outside the gene matches. CDR3 length: 14 residues. The germline V gene encodes CDR1 GTSNPN and CDR2 SVGIG (reference sequence). The CDR3 is CAWSRTGMGTEAFF. CDR3 nucleotide sequence: TGTGCCTGGAGTAGGACAGGGATGGGAACTGAAGCTTTCTTT.

This clone was found once. The V call is TRBV18, the J call TRBJ2-5, with 7 positions matching TRBD1. V lost 2 bases and J lost 1; bases outside the gene matches: 1. The CDR3 covers 14 residues. Germline-derived CDR1 and CDR2 are KGHSH and LQKENI. The CDR3 here is CASSPAGGQETQYF. For the CDR3, the DNA is TGTGCCAGCTCACCAGCAGGGGGCCAAGAGACCCAGTACTTC.

The CDR3 region is CASSSPATGGTKQPQHF. In DNA, the CDR3 is TGTGCCAGCAGTTCTCCTGCGACAGGGGGCACGAAACAGCCCCAGCATTTT. This rearrangement joins TRBV28 to TRBJ1-5; TRBD1 aligns across 10 bases. Germline loops: CDR1 MDHEN, CDR2 SYDVKM. The junction had 13 bases not matched to a gene; V was cut back by 4 bases and J by 7 bases. The CDR3 has 17 amino acids.

This clone is a singleton in its sample. The chain has TRBV5-6 and TRBJ2-5; D unclear. Per germline, CDR1 SGHDT and CDR2 YYEEEE. V was pared by 0 bases and J by 5 bases, with 8 bases between. This CDR3 is built from 13 residues. The CDR3: CASSLAGPETQYF. In DNA form, the CDR3 reads TGTGCCAGCAGCTTGGCGGGTCCGGAGACCCAGTACTTC.

The chain carries TRBV19 and TRBJ1-4; 7 bases agree with TRBD1. The J segment lost 14 bases and the V segment lost 3 bases, leaving 3 bases of the junction unmatched. The CDR3 is 11 residues long. The germline V gene encodes CDR1 LNHDA and CDR2 SQIVND (reference sequence). Here the CDR3 DNA reads TGTGCCAGTAGTATTGGGACAGATCTGTTTTTT. This gives the protein CASSIGTDLFF.

The genes are TRBV30 and TRBJ1-5, with D tentatively TRBD1 (5 bases). The germline V gene encodes CDR1 GTSNPN and CDR2 SVGIG (reference sequence). Trimming stripped 5 bases from V and 2 bases from J, with 10 bases between. The CDR3 length is 13 residues. The CDR3 region is CAWGRGGNQPQHF. In DNA form, the CDR3 reads TGTGCCTGGGGACGGGGGGGCAATCAGCCCCAGCATTTT.

The V and J genes are TRBV30 and TRBJ2-1; no clear D gene. The CDR3 length is 12 residues. Germline V gives CDR1 GTSNPN, CDR2 SVGIG (reference sequence). The ends were cut back, 0 bases at V and 6 bases at J, with 6 bases in the middle. The CDR3 loop is CAWSVGFNEQFF. The DNA of the CDR3 is TGTGCCTGGAGTGTCGGGTTCAATGAGCAGTTCTTC.

The genes are TRBV7-9 and TRBJ2-4, with D tentatively TRBD2 (5 bases). Germline CDR1 is SEHNR and CDR2 is FQNEAQ (reference sequence). V was pared by 6 bases and J by 0 bases, with 9 bases between. The CDR3 totals 14 residues. This CDR3 is CASSRGLAKNIQYF. The CDR3 DNA sequence: TGTGCCAGCAGTCGGGGTCTAGCCAAAAACATTCAGTACTTC.

J is TRBJ1-5 and V is TRBV2; 8 bases align to TRBD1. The ends lost 6 bases at V and 3 bases at J; junction bases unmatched: 7. This CDR3 region has 15 residues. Germline V lookup: CDR1 SNHLY, CDR2 FYNNEI. The CDR3 reads CASRRQGLDNQPQHF. In nucleotides, the CDR3 is TGTGCCAGCAGACGACAGGGGCTGGACAATCAGCCCCAGCATTTT.

The CDR3 DNA is TGTGCCAGTAGTATCCTTGGCAGGGGGGATGGCTACACCTTC. Its protein is CASSILGRGDGYTF. The chain couples TRBV19 to TRBJ1-2, with TRBD1 matching over 7 bases. The J segment lost 6 bases and the V segment lost 3 bases, leaving 7 bases of the junction unmatched. This CDR3 is 14 amino acids long. CDR1 is LNHDA, CDR2 SQIVND, per germline (reference sequence).

There are a few counts of this clone. The DNA of the CDR3 is TGCGCCAGCAGCGAGTTGAACACTGAAGCTTTCTTT. Amino acid sequence: CASSELNTEAFF. The V gene is TRBV5-1, the J gene TRBJ1-1; the D is unclear. Trimming left V 4 bases short and J 0 bases short, with 4 bases between. Germline V gene sequence: CDR1 SGHRS, CDR2 YFSETQ. The CDR3 sequence is 12 residues long.